What follows are 32 T cell receptor beta chains derived from one specimen sequenced in a study of vaccination and CD4 T cells after COVID-19. TCRdb re-called the PCR reads through MiXCR, storing one row per CDR3 protein. Of approximately 19,000 distinct CDR3 sequences detected, approximately 65% appear once; the ten largest clones hold 0.95% to 1.1%. The specimen was CD4+ T cells from blood, collected before SARS-CoV-2 vaccination. The receptors originated from a human donor who had recovered from COVID-19.

The DNA for the CDR3 is TGCGCCAGCAGCCAGGTTAATCATGACAGGACAGCTTTCTTT. Its translation: CASSQVNHDRTAFF. The rearrangement links TRBV4-1 to TRBJ1-1, with TRBD1 as a possible D gene (6 bases). V was shortened by 3 bases and J by 10 bases, with 18 bases between the two germline ends. The CDR3 is made up of 14 amino acids. The germline V gene has CDR1 MGHRA and CDR2 YSYEKL.

The genes are TRBV6-5 and TRBJ1-5; 8 bases fit TRBD1. Germline lookup yields CDR1 MNHEY and CDR2 SVGAGI. V shed 2 bases and J 2 bases; nucleotides not matched to a gene: 11. The CDR3 loop spans 18 amino acids. This chain's CDR3 is CASSYQSPGTGRNQPQHF. The DNA for the CDR3 is TGTGCCAGCAGTTACCAAAGTCCCGGGACAGGACGCAATCAGCCCCAGCATTTT.

This chain connects TRBV14 to TRBJ1-1, with a tentative D call TRBD1 (5 bases). The CDR3 has 15 residues. V was shortened by 0 bases and J by 6 bases, with 14 bases between the two germline ends. Germline loops: CDR1 SGHDN, CDR2 FVKESK. CDR3 bases: TGTGCCAGCAGCCAAGATGGTCGGGGGGACGCTGAAGCTTTCTTT. Its translation is CASSQDGRGDAEAFF.

This clonotype has more than one count but fewer than ten. The gene calls are TRBV7-2 and TRBJ2-7, with D perhaps TRBD1 (6 bases). CDR3 size: 13 residues. Germline assignment: CDR1 SGHTA and CDR2 FQGNSA. The V and J ends lost 1 base and 5 bases respectively, with 9 bases between them. CDR3 sequence reads: CASSLVGGHEQYF. The CDR3 bases are TGTGCCAGCAGCTTAGTTGGGGGCCACGAGCAGTACTTC.

This chain uses TRBV7-2 with TRBJ1-1, with a tentative D call TRBD1 (5 bases). The germline V and J ends were trimmed by 5 bases and 1 base, with 8 bases remaining between them. Germline values: CDR1 SGHTA, CDR2 FQGNSA. This CDR3 spans 13 amino acids. The CDR3 spells CASSRDPNTEAFF. Written as DNA, the CDR3 is TGTGCCAGCAGCAGGGACCCGAACACTGAAGCTTTCTTT.

In DNA, the CDR3 is TGTGCCAGCAGCCGACCAACCAGAGGGGACAATGAGCAGTTCTTC. This gives the protein CASSRPTRGDNEQFF. The chain employs TRBV6-1 and TRBJ2-1; D possibly matches TRBD1 or TRBD2 (5 bases each). The CDR3 extends over 15 amino acids. V lost 6 bases, J lost 5 bases, and 17 bases lay in between. Germline CDR1 reads MNHNS; CDR2 reads SASEGT.

The CDR3, as DNA: TGTGCCAGCAGTTTAGATCACGGGGCGGGGGGCTACACCTTC. It yields the protein CASSLDHGAGGYTF. The chain couples TRBV28 to TRBJ1-2, with D possibly TRBD1 on 5 matching bases. This CDR3 is 14 amino acids long. CDR1 and CDR2 from the germline V gene are MDHEN and SYDVKM. V shed 2 bases and J shed 8 bases, with 15 bases lying between them.

The count of this clonotype is one. The V call is TRBV4-3, the J call TRBJ2-5; 12 nucleotides agree with TRBD2. Germline V lookup: CDR1 LGHNA, CDR2 YSLEER. The CDR3 is 17 amino acids. V trimming: 1 base; J trimming: 5 bases; junction bases outside the gene matches: 8. CDR3 sequence reads: CASSQASSGRAYETQYF. The DNA of the CDR3 is TGCGCCAGCAGCCAAGCTTCTAGCGGGAGGGCCTATGAGACCCAGTACTTC.

A few counts support this clonotype. This chain connects TRBV6-1 to TRBJ2-3, with D perhaps TRBD2 (6 bases). CDR1 and CDR2 (germline): MNHNS, SASEGT. CDR3 length: 12 residues. Trimming pared 7 bases from V and 3 bases from J, leaving 8 bases between. DNA for the CDR3: TGTGCCAGCACACGGGGGACAGATACGCAGTATTTT. Residues: CASTRGTDTQYF.

The sample holds one count of this clonotype. The chain uses TRBV4-2 and TRBJ2-5; 7 nucleotides match TRBD1. J lost 2 bases, V lost 1 base, and 4 bases had no gene match. Germline V gene lookup returns CDR1 LGHNA and CDR2 YNFKEQ. The CDR3 sequence is 15 residues long. CDR3: CASSQGSGQQETQYF. The CDR3 DNA follows: TGTGCCAGCAGCCAAGGCTCGGGACAGCAAGAGACCCAGTACTTC.

To note about this clonotype: The junction does not match germline at one end; this may be a read error. The J gene is TRBJ2-5, the V gene TRBV7-2, with D possibly matching TRBD1 (6 bases). The CDR3 is 15 amino acids. The germline gives CDR1 SGHTA, CDR2 FQGNSA. The CDR3 region is CAGSQTGQFQETQYF. CDR3 nucleotide sequence: TGTGCCGGCAGCCAAACCGGACAGTTTCAAGAGACCCAGTACTTC.

This clonotype was picked up a small number of times. The chain recombines TRBV20-1 with TRBJ2-7, with 12 bases lining up with TRBD2. CDR1 is DFQATT and CDR2 is SNEGSKA in the germline V gene (reference sequence). The V gene end was trimmed by 6 bases and the J gene end by 0 bases; junction bases not matched to a gene: 9. This CDR3 has 16 amino acids. The CDR3 nucleotides are TGCAGTGCCCACCGGACTAGCGGGGACTACTCCTACGAGCAGTACTTC. Translating gives CSAHRTSGDYSYEQYF.

J is TRBJ2-5 and V is TRBV4-1; D is undetermined. Trimming stripped 6 bases from V and 2 bases from J, with 13 bases between. The CDR3 totals 14 residues. Looked up from germline, CDR1 is MGHRA and CDR2 is YSYEKL. As DNA, the CDR3 is TGCGCCAGCAGTTATTGGGCCAGACAAGAGACCCAGTACTTC. As protein: CASSYWARQETQYF.

This chain joins TRBV20-1 and TRBJ1-1; no definite D call. The CDR3 runs to 12 residues. The germline V gene encodes CDR1 DFQATT and CDR2 SNEGSKA (reference sequence). V was cut by 1 base and J by 6 bases, with 9 bases left in between. CDR3 DNA sequence: TGCAGTGCTAGAGCGGGGAGGTCTGAAGCTTTCTTT. Translated, it gives CSARAGRSEAFF.

A few counts support this clonotype. V usage is TRBV23-1 and J usage is TRBJ1-2; 11 nucleotides match TRBD1. TRBV23-1 is an ORF, and what it does is uncertain. Trimming cost V 3 bases and J 6 bases; bases outside gene matches: 6. This CDR3 is built from 15 residues. As DNA, the CDR3 is TGCGCCAGCAGTCAGCCGGGACAGGGGGTCAATGGCTACACCTTC. It is translated as CASSQPGQGVNGYTF.

This clonotype was seen more than once but under ten times. The rearrangement joins TRBV7-9 to TRBJ1-1; 12 bases are a match to TRBD1. This CDR3 is 16 amino acids long. Germline CDR1 SEHNR, CDR2 FQNEAQ (reference sequence). V trimming: 1 base; J trimming: 2 bases; junction bases outside the gene matches: 2. The CDR3 here is CASSLGGQGANTEAFF. Here the CDR3 DNA reads TGTGCCAGCAGCTTAGGGGGACAGGGGGCAAACACTGAAGCTTTCTTT. The full variable domain, with the rest looked up from reference TRBV7-9 and TRBJ1-1, is DTGVSQNPRHKITKRGQNVTFRCDPISEHNRLYWYRQTLGQGPEFLTYFQNEAQLEKSRLLSDRFSAERPKGSFSTLEIQRTEQGDSAMYLCASSLGGQGANTEAFFGQGTRLTVV.

This rearrangement joins TRBV20-1 to TRBJ1-1, with D possibly matching TRBD1 (5 bases). CDR3 length: 11 amino acids. V was cut by 8 bases and J by 3 bases, with 10 bases left in between. Germline CDR1 and CDR2: DFQATT and SNEGSKA (reference sequence). Written as DNA, the CDR3 is TGCAGTCGCGAGGGACACACTGAAGCTTTCTTT. Protein product: CSREGHTEAFF.

The chain joins TRBV29-1 to TRBJ1-2, with a tentative D call TRBD1 (6 bases). CDR3 length equals 13 residues. Germline V gene sequence: CDR1 SQVTM, CDR2 ANQGSEA. Trimming stripped 3 bases from V and 4 bases from J, with 12 bases between. CDR3 in amino acids: CSVEAGASYGYTF. The CDR3 DNA reads TGCAGCGTTGAGGCAGGGGCGAGCTATGGCTACACCTTC.

A single count supports this clonotype. The genes are TRBV28 and TRBJ2-5; D ambiguous. The CDR3 spans 16 residues. The V gene lost 2 bases and the J gene lost 0 bases, with 13 bases spanning the gap. Per the germline V gene, CDR1 is MDHEN and CDR2 is SYDVKM. CDR3 nucleotide sequence: TGTGCCAGCAGTTTAGACCAGCCCGGATACCAAGAGACCCAGTACTTC. The encoded protein is CASSLDQPGYQETQYF.

The chain links TRBV15 to TRBJ1-5; a possible D gene is TRBD1 (6 bases). V was pared by 2 bases and J by 1 base, with 24 bases between. The CDR3 loop spans 20 amino acids. Germline loops: CDR1 LNHNV, CDR2 YYDKDF (reference sequence). The CDR3: CATSRLNISGTFLSNQPQHF. The CDR3 nucleotides read TGTGCCACCAGCAGACTCAATATTTCCGGGACATTCTTAAGCAATCAGCCCCAGCATTTT.

This clonotype has more than one count but fewer than ten. The chain couples TRBV7-9 to TRBJ2-5, with D unresolved. V lost 2 bases and J lost 2, with 12 bases in between. This CDR3 comprises 15 residues. CDR1 is SEHNR and CDR2 is FQNEAQ in the germline V gene (reference sequence). The CDR3 coding sequence is TGTGCCAGCAGCTTACCCCTGAGCGCACAAGAGACCCAGTACTTC. Translated: CASSLPLSAQETQYF.

The CDR3 is CAWSPFVGFTPLHF. In nucleotides, the CDR3 is TGTGCCTGGAGTCCCTTTGTAGGTTTTACACCCCTCCACTTT. The chain combines TRBV30 with TRBJ1-6; the D is unclear. V lost 2 bases, J lost 11 bases, and 16 bases lay in between. The CDR3 is 14 amino acids. Germline CDR1 is GTSNPN and CDR2 is SVGIG (reference sequence).

The chain joins TRBV7-2 to TRBJ1-2; D gene uncertain. Per the germline V gene, CDR1 is SGHTA and CDR2 is FQGNSA. V gave up 3 bases and J gave up 5 bases, with 13 bases separating them. The CDR3 is made up of 14 amino acids. CDR3 sequence: CASSFIRNGYGYTF. Written as DNA, the CDR3 is TGTGCCAGCAGCTTTATCAGGAACGGATATGGCTACACCTTC.

The rearrangement links TRBV6-2 or TRBV6-3 to TRBJ2-3; 14 bases fit TRBD2. Germline V gene data show CDR1 as MNHEY and CDR2 as SVGEGT. The CDR3 sequence is 19 residues long. V lost 6 bases and J lost 3; bases outside the gene matches: 14. The DNA of the CDR3 is TGTGCCAGCAGAGCCGGACTAGCGGGAGGCCCCCGGAGAACAGATACGCAGTATTTT. Translated, it gives CASRAGLAGGPRRTDTQYF.

V is TRBV5-1 and J is TRBJ2-5; D is perhaps TRBD1 (5 bases). The CDR3 length is 14 residues. Germline V lookup: CDR1 SGHRS, CDR2 YFSETQ. Trimming left V 4 bases short and J 5 bases short, with 15 bases between. The CDR3 coding sequence is TGCGCCAGCAGCCGTGCCAGGGTAGGGGAGACCCAGTACTTC. This encodes CASSRARVGETQYF.

J is TRBJ1-5 and V is TRBV30; the D is unclear. Germline lookup yields CDR1 GTSNPN and CDR2 SVGIG (reference sequence). This CDR3 has 13 amino acids. The V end lost 2 bases, the J end lost 3 bases, and 8 bases lay between the germline ends. Written as DNA, the CDR3 is TGTGCCTGGAGTAGGCAGGACAATCAGCCCCAGCATTTT. As protein: CAWSRQDNQPQHF.

The CDR3 nucleotides read TGTGCCAGCACCTGGGGACTAGCGGGATTTAAGGAGCAGTACTTC. As protein: CASTWGLAGFKEQYF. The V call is TRBV6-1, the J call TRBJ2-7; 13 bases map to TRBD2. The CDR3 has 15 amino acids. Germline CDR1 MNHNS, CDR2 SASEGT. Germline trimming cut 7 bases from V and 7 bases from J; bases unmatched to any gene: 10.

The rearrangement joins TRBV7-9 to TRBJ2-5, with a weak D call TRBD2 (5 bases). Between the trimmed V and J ends, which lost 8 bases and 1 base, there was a span of 23 bases. The CDR3 has 17 residues. The V gene's germline CDR1 is SEHNR and CDR2 FQNEAQ (reference sequence). The CDR3 coding sequence is TGTGCCAGCCTTCCCGGTTTAGGCTTCGGACTCCAAGAGACCCAGTACTTC. Translated, it gives CASLPGLGFGLQETQYF.

The table lists this clonotype with a few counts. The rearrangement links TRBV7-2 to TRBJ2-3; maybe TRBD2 (6 bases). Deletions cut 1 base from V and 0 bases from J, with 11 bases between. Germline CDR1 and CDR2: SGHTA and FQGNSA. The CDR3 has 16 residues. Here the CDR3 reads CASSLGLAESTDTQYF. CDR3 bases: TGTGCCAGCAGCTTAGGGTTAGCGGAGAGCACAGATACGCAGTATTTT.

This chain joins TRBV28 and TRBJ2-7, with D hard to call. Germline V gene lookup returns CDR1 MDHEN and CDR2 SYDVKM. The CDR3 contains 16 residues. The ends were cut back, 3 bases at V and 6 bases at J, with 21 bases in the middle. CDR3 region: CASSFSSSSKRVEQYF. The CDR3 DNA reads TGTGCCAGCAGTTTCTCTTCTTCATCCAAACGGGTCGAGCAGTACTTC.

The rearrangement links TRBV10-2 to TRBJ2-3, with no clear D. This CDR3 spans 13 amino acids. Trimming cost V 0 bases and J 4 bases, with 5 bases left between them. CDR1 WSHSY and CDR2 SAAADI come from the germline V gene. The CDR3: CASSESRPDTQYF. The DNA of the CDR3 is TGCGCCAGCAGTGAGTCCAGGCCAGATACGCAGTATTTT.

The gene calls are TRBV27 and TRBJ2-1; D may correspond to TRBD1 or TRBD2 (5 bases each). Trimming cost V 2 bases and J 3 bases, with 8 bases left between them. Germline V gene sequence: CDR1 MNHEY, CDR2 SMNVEV (reference sequence). CDR3 length: 14 amino acids. The CDR3 DNA reads TGTGCCAGCAGTTTACGGGGCAGCTACAATGAGCAGTTCTTC. Its protein is CASSLRGSYNEQFF.